This T cell receptor beta chain was recorded in a study of technical replicates of blood from four donors. Only in-frame clones appear in the TCRdb table, and some are missing; sequencing was by immunoSEQ multiplex PCR. The table shows 70,000 to 95,000 clones, with 94% occurring only once. Trimming left V 3 bases short and J 3 bases short, with 9 bases between. The CDR3 spans 14 residues. Germline CDR1 and CDR2: SGHDT and YYEEEE. This receptor was taken from a human donor in good health. The chain has TRBV5-6 and TRBJ1-4; D perhaps matches TRBD1 (6 bases). Source material: T cells isolated from PBMCs. Here the CDR3 DNA reads TGTGCCAGCAGCTCTAGACAGGCTAATGAAAAACTGTTTTTT. Protein: CASSSRQANEKLFF. Supplemented by reference TRBV5-6 and TRBJ1-4, the full variable domain reads DAGVTQSPTHLIKTRGQQVTLRCSPKSGHDTVSWYQQALGQGPQFIFQYYEEEERQRGNFPDRFSGHQFPNYSSELNVNALLLGDSALYLCASSSRQANEKLFFGSGTQLSVL.